The 21 T cell receptor beta chains given below trace back to one sample, sequenced in a study of cytomegalovirus exposure and HLA in healthy donors (dated by TCRdb to about 2017). The library was generated by the immunoSEQ multiplex PCR assay. For the multiplex PCR, a mixture combining 60 forward primers for TCR Vbeta segments and 13 reverse primers for TCR Jbeta segments was used. TCRdb re-hosts the immuneACCESS table, in-frame sequences only. Its copies lack some clones; in the studies checked, an unresolved V gene accounts for under half of them, and the cause for the rest is not known. The sample table lists fewer than 120,000 clones, over 60% of them with a count of one. The leading ten clones occupy around 3% of the sample. Sequenced sample: PBMCs. Every receptor here comes from an older woman in good health and CMV-seropositive.

This clone occurred a few times. The chain employs TRBV2 and TRBJ1-1; unclear D gene. The germline V gene encodes CDR1 SNHLY and CDR2 FYNNEI. This CDR3 has 12 residues. The V gene lost 8 bases and the J gene lost 7 bases, with 14 bases spanning the gap. The CDR3 is CASPIGGREAFF. CDR3 in DNA: TGTGCCAGCCCCATAGGAGGTCGTGAAGCTTTCTTT.

This clone was seen more than once but under ten times. The gene calls are TRBV4-2 and TRBJ1-5; 7 bases match TRBD1. CDR1 is LGHNA, CDR2 YNFKEQ, per germline. The CDR3 runs 14 residues. Unmatched junction bases numbered 3, after V lost 0 bases and J lost 7 bases. The CDR3 DNA is TGTGCCAGCAGCCAAGAGACAGGGAGGCAGCCCCAGCATTTT. Translated: CASSQETGRQPQHF.

V and J are TRBV19 and TRBJ1-1; no firm D call. Trimming took 6 bases from V and 6 from J, leaving 17 bases between them. Germline CDR1 is LNHDA and CDR2 is SQIVND (reference sequence). This CDR3 contains 14 residues. The CDR3 DNA is TGTGCCAGTAGATACGATCCAGGTCTCTCTGAAGCTTTCTTT. Protein product: CASRYDPGLSEAFF.

The V call is TRBV7-9, the J call TRBJ1-4, with D possibly being TRBD1 (6 bases). Germline CDR1 is SEHNR and CDR2 is FQNEAQ (reference sequence). CDR3 length equals 14 residues. V was trimmed by 7 bases and J by 7 bases, leaving 16 bases between them. The CDR3 protein is CASIPQGGGEKLFF. As DNA, the CDR3 is TGTGCCAGCATCCCCCAGGGAGGGGGTGAAAAACTGTTTTTT.

CDR3 residues: CASSKEKGANEKLFF. As DNA, the CDR3 is TGTGCCAGCAGCAAAGAAAAAGGGGCTAATGAAAAACTGTTTTTT. The chain carries TRBV21-1 and TRBJ1-4; TRBD1 was called by the table and not checked on the DNA. TRBV21-1 is a known pseudogene. The CDR3 has 15 amino acids.

This chain connects TRBV2 to TRBJ2-7; 11 bases align to TRBD2. V lost 7 bases, J lost 4 bases, and 6 bases stayed unmatched. Germline V lookup: CDR1 SNHLY, CDR2 FYNNEI. The CDR3 contains 14 residues. DNA for the CDR3: TGTGCCAGCAACCGACTAGCGGGATCTTACGAGCAGTACTTC. It is translated as CASNRLAGSYEQYF.

This sequence joins TRBV5-1 and TRBJ1-3, with a possible D match to TRBD1 (5 bases). The germline gives CDR1 SGHRS, CDR2 YFSETQ. Trimming took 0 bases from V and 0 from J, leaving 13 bases between them. This CDR3 contains 17 residues. DNA for the CDR3: TGCGCCAGCAGCTTGGTTGGCGGGACCATCTCTGGAAACACCATATATTTT. As protein: CASSLVGGTISGNTIYF.

This clone was seen a few times. Other nucleotide sequences from this sample produce the same CDR3. This chain links TRBV7-3 with TRBJ1-1; D remains ambiguous. CDR1 is SGHTA, CDR2 FQGTGA, per germline. The ends were cut back, 1 base at V and 1 base at J, with 4 bases in the middle. This CDR3 contains 13 residues. CDR3 loop: CASSLNSNTEAFF. The CDR3 bases are TGTGCCAGCAGCTTAAACTCGAACACTGAAGCTTTCTTT.

The chain uses TRBV27 and TRBJ2-3; 9 bases agree with TRBD2. From germline, CDR1 is MNHEY and CDR2 SMNVEV (reference sequence). The CDR3 is 13 amino acids. V shed 2 bases and J 6 bases; nucleotides not matched to a gene: 0. CDR3 DNA sequence: TGTGCCAGCAGTTTACTAGCGGGGGATACGCAGTATTTT. Its protein is CASSLLAGDTQYF.

The rearrangement joins TRBV2 to TRBJ2-3; 13 positions match TRBD2. The CDR3 sequence is 15 residues long. Trimming cost V 6 bases and J 3 bases; bases outside gene matches: 3. In germline, CDR1 is SNHLY, CDR2 FYNNEI. This chain's CDR3 is CASRVTSGRTDTQYF. The CDR3 DNA reads TGTGCCAGCAGAGTGACTAGCGGGAGGACAGATACGCAGTATTTT.

A few counts support this clone. This chain uses TRBV7-2 with TRBJ2-3; tentative D call: TRBD1 (5 bases). The CDR3 is 14 residues long. V gave up 3 bases and J gave up 8 bases, with 15 bases separating them. The germline V gene encodes CDR1 SGHTA and CDR2 FQGNSA. CDR3: CASSFWGAGSTQYF. The CDR3 DNA is TGTGCCAGCAGCTTTTGGGGCGCAGGCTCTACGCAGTATTTT.

This clone was recorded only once. The chain couples TRBV5-3 to TRBJ2-5; D possibly corresponds to TRBD1 (5 bases). TRBV5-3 is filed as an ORF, its function uncertain. There are 16 residues in the CDR3. V was pared by 4 bases and J by 10 bases, with 26 bases between. This CDR3 is CARSRSRGRPQRGQYF. CDR3 sequence (DNA): TGTGCCAGAAGCCGCTCCCGAGGCAGGCCCCAAAGGGGCCAGTACTTC.

The chain has TRBV27 and TRBJ1-2, with 8 bases identical to TRBD1. Germline CDR1 and CDR2: MNHEY and SMNVEV (reference sequence). With 4 bases clipped from V and 1 base from J, the junction kept 5 bases outside the gene matches. The CDR3 runs 15 residues. The CDR3 DNA follows: TGTGCCAGCAGTTCCAGGGGGCAGGTTAACTATGGCTACACCTTC. Translating it yields CASSSRGQVNYGYTF.

In its sample, this clone was seen a few times. The J gene is TRBJ1-1, the V gene TRBV25-1; D perhaps matches TRBD1 (6 bases). Germline lookup yields CDR1 MGHDK and CDR2 SYGVNS. The CDR3 extends over 14 amino acids. V was cut by 2 bases and J by 3 bases, with 10 bases left in between. The CDR3 DNA is TGTGCCAGCAGTGAAGCAGACAGGTACACTGAAGCTTTCTTT. Translating gives CASSEADRYTEAFF.

In this sample, this clone turned up once. The chain carries TRBV10-3 and TRBJ2-1, with D perhaps TRBD2 (5 bases). Germline CDR1 reads ENHRY; CDR2 reads SYGVKD. CDR3 length: 15 amino acids. V lost 0 bases, J lost 2 bases, and 8 bases lay in between. CDR3 loop: CAISESVATYNEQFF. The CDR3 DNA reads as TGTGCCATCAGTGAGTCGGTAGCGACCTACAATGAGCAGTTCTTC.

The rearrangement joins TRBV13 to TRBJ2-2; the D gene is possibly TRBD2 (5 bases). The ends were cut back, 8 bases at V and 3 bases at J, with 25 bases in the middle. Germline V gene data show CDR1 as PRHDT and CDR2 as FYEKMQ (reference sequence). The CDR3 covers 18 residues. CDR3 region: CASGSPPGSTWDTGELFF. CDR3 DNA: TGTGCCAGCGGATCACCACCGGGGTCCACCTGGGACACCGGGGAGCTGTTTTTT.

The chain links TRBV7-9 to TRBJ2-3, with 12 positions matching TRBD2. CDR1 is SEHNR and CDR2 is FQNEAQ in the germline V gene (reference sequence). Losses at the gene ends were 6 bases for V and 5 bases for J; bases not matched to a gene: 6. The CDR3 is 15 residues long. Written as DNA, the CDR3 is TGTGCCAGCAGTTTGACTAGCGGGAGAATAGATACGCAGTATTTT. It specifies CASSLTSGRIDTQYF. The entire variable domain, with the rest obtained from reference TRBV7-9 and TRBJ2-3, is as follows: DTGVSQNPRHKITKRGQNVTFRCDPISEHNRLYWYRQTLGQGPEFLTYFQNEAQLEKSRLLSDRFSAERPKGSFSTLEIQRTEQGDSAMYLCASSLTSGRIDTQYFGPGTRLTVL.

The chain combines TRBV4-1 with TRBJ2-3; 8 bases line up with TRBD2. Germline V gives CDR1 MGHRA, CDR2 YSYEKL. This CDR3 comprises 16 residues. With 4 bases clipped from V and 5 bases from J, the junction kept 11 bases outside the gene matches. CDR3 sequence (DNA): TGCGCCAGCAGCCCCTCCGGGGGGGGGCGCGTAGATACGCAGTATTTT. Amino acids: CASSPSGGGRVDTQYF.

This sequence joins TRBV11-2 and TRBJ1-4; D call uncertain. This CDR3 is 15 amino acids long. Deletions cut 1 base from V and 0 bases from J, with 6 bases between. CDR1 is SGHAT, CDR2 FQNNGV, per germline. This chain's CDR3 is CASSLGGTTNEKLFF. CDR3 DNA: TGTGCCAGCAGCTTAGGAGGGACAACTAATGAAAAACTGTTTTTT.

J is TRBJ2-5 and V is TRBV28; 7 bases align to TRBD1. The CDR3 has 14 amino acids. Germline CDR1 and CDR2: MDHEN and SYDVKM. V was pared by 8 bases and J by 2 bases, with 8 bases of the junction left unmatched. In DNA form, the CDR3 reads TGTGCCAGCTCCGACAGGGACCCACAAGAGACCCAGTACTTC. Translating it yields CASSDRDPQETQYF.

The chain joins TRBV29-1 to TRBJ2-5, with 16 positions matching TRBD2. This CDR3 spans 16 amino acids. The germline V gene has CDR1 SQVTM and CDR2 ANQGSEA. Trimming removed 7 bases from V and 4 bases from J; junction bases left unmatched: 9. The CDR3: CSAYTGTSGRGETQYF. DNA of the CDR3: TGCAGCGCTTACACCGGGACTAGCGGGAGGGGAGAGACCCAGTACTTC.